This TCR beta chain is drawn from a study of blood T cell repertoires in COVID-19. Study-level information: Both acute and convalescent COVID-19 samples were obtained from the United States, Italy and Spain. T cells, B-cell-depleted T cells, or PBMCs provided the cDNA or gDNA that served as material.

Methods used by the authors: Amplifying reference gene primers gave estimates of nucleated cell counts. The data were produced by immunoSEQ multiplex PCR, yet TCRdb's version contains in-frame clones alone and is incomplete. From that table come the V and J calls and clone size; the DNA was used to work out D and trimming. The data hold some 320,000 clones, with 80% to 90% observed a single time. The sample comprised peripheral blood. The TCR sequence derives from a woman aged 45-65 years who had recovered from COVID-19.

The CDR3 spells CASRIGGPYEQYF. As DNA, the CDR3 is TGTGCCAGCAGAATAGGGGGCCCCTACGAGCAGTACTTC. This chain joins TRBV28 and TRBJ2-7, with TRBD1 matching 7 bases. Germline assignment: CDR1 MDHEN and CDR2 SYDVKM. The CDR3 sequence is 13 residues long. V shed 6 bases and J 2 bases; nucleotides not matched to a gene: 4.